This TCR beta chain was recorded in a study of shared clonotypes between healthy human individuals. Remarks on this clone: The sample holds other DNA sequences that translate to the same CDR3.

TCRdb keeps only in-frame clones here, not all; method: immunoSEQ multiplex PCR. The sample has roughly 2 million clones, roughly 96% seen once. Germline V gene sequence: CDR1 SGHTA, CDR2 FQGNSA. J gave up 4 bases and V 1 base, and 3 bases lay outside the gene matches. The CDR3 spans 14 residues. The chain joins TRBV7-2 to TRBJ2-5; 7 nucleotides agree with TRBD2. This TCR derives from a man younger than 35 in good health. The sequencing input was naive CD4+ T cells sorted from blood. Subset specified: CD45RA+ positively selected. The CDR3 protein is CASSLGGGRETQYF. The CDR3 DNA follows: TGTGCCAGCAGCTTAGGTGGCGGGAGAGAGACCCAGTACTTC.